This TCR beta chain was captured in a study of blood T cells in healthy people across ages. Study observations and caveats: A conclusive naive versus antigen-experienced comparison was prevented by the unsorted PBMCs. When one million T cells were used, diversity estimates were thought to be underestimates.

The extraction recovered at least 5.5 micrograms of total RNA per sample. A second about 7 to 11 cycle PCR used barcoded and J-beta primers. A tag from a template-switch adaptor with 12 random nucleotides marked each cDNA molecule. TCRdb re-called the 5' RACE reads with MiXCR, one entry per CDR3 protein. The sample includes roughly 900,000 distinct CDR3 sequences, 45% to 50% of them seen just once. In this sample, this clonotype turned up a few times. Its target is unknown. Trimming took off 10 bases at V and 2 bases at J, with 8 bases between the two ends. This CDR3 is built from 11 residues. The material sequenced was blood. The TCR sequence derives from a man aged 25-40 years in good health. J is TRBJ1-2 and V is TRBV12-3 or TRBV12-4; D remains unclear. CDR3 in DNA: TGTGCCAACACAGAGAACTATGGCTACACCTTC. This sequence encodes CANTENYGYTF.